The clone carrying this T cell receptor (beta chain) appeared a few times. The record originates from a study of blood T cell repertoires in COVID-19. Only in-frame clones appear in the TCRdb table, and some are missing; sequencing was by immunoSEQ multiplex PCR. Here the sample spans 250,000 or so clones, approximately 80% being singletons. The CDR3 contains 14 residues. CDR1 is SGHRS and CDR2 is YFSETQ in the germline V gene. The ends were cut back, 3 bases at V and 1 base at J, with 10 bases in the middle. The chain couples TRBV5-1 to TRBJ1-1; tentatively, D is TRBD1 (5 bases). Sample: peripheral blood. This TCR came from a man aged 25 to 40 who had recovered from COVID-19. The CDR3 DNA follows: TGCGCCAGCAGCTGGGACGGGGGGAACACTGAAGCTTTCTTT. Protein: CASSWDGGNTEAFF.